Listed here is a single T cell receptor (beta chain). Trimming left V 6 bases short and J 3 bases short, with 19 bases between. Germline CDR1 and CDR2: SQVTM and ANQGSEA. This CDR3 comprises 15 residues. The sample belongs to a study of blood T cell repertoires in COVID-19. Study overall: Collection of acute and convalescent COVID-19 samples took place in the United States, Italy and Spain.

Data came from immunoSEQ multiplex PCR; TCRdb stores just in-frame clones and leaves some out. The sample carries 200,000 to 300,000 clones, roughly four fifths recorded once. Material for sequencing was peripheral blood. The chain joins TRBV29-1 to TRBJ2-3; tentatively, D is TRBD2 (5 bases). The clonotype comes from a man aged 45-65 years with acute or convalescent COVID-19. The CDR3 nucleotides read TGCAGCGTCGCTCCTACTAGTCGCGCGACAGATACGCAGTATTTT. Translated, it gives CSVAPTSRATDTQYF.